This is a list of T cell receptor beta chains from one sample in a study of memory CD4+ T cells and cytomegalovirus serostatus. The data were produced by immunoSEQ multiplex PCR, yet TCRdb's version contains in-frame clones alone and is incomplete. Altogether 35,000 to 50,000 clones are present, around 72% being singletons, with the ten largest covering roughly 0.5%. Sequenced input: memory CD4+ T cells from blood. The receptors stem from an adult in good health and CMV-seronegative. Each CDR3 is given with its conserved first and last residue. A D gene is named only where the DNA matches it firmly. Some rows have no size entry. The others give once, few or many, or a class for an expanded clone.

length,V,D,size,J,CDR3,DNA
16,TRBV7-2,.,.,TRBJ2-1,CASSFSRGIWGKEQFF,TGTGCCAGCAGCTTTTCCCGCGGCATATGGGGGAAAGAGCAGTTCTTC
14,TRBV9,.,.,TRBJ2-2,CASSAQTGTGELFF,TGTGCCAGCAGCGCCCAGACCGGCACCGGGGAGCTGTTTTTT
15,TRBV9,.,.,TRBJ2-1,CASSGPLRGDNEQFF,TGTGCCAGCAGCGGCCCCCTGAGGGGGGATAATGAGCAGTTCTTC
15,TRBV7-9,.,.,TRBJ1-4,CASSLVTATNEKLFF,TGTGCCAGCAGCTTAGTAACAGCAACTAATGAAAAACTGTTTTTT
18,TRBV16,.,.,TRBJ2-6,CASSQWGRSASGANVLTF,TGTGCCAGCAGCCAATGGGGTCGGTCAGCTTCTGGGGCCAACGTCCTGACTTTC
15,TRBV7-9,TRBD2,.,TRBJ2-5,CASSLDGGGAKEQYF,TGTGCCAGCAGCTTAGATGGCGGGGGGGCAAAGGAGCAGTACTTC
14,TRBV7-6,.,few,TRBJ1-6,CASSRDSYNSPLHF,TGTGCCAGCAGCCGGGACTCCTATAATTCACCCCTCCACTTT
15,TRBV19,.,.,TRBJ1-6,CASRPDRGANSPLHF,TGTGCCAGTAGGCCCGACCGGGGCGCAAATTCACCCCTCCACTTT
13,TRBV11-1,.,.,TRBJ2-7,CASTGWPGDEQYF,TGTGCCAGCACCGGGTGGCCCGGGGACGAGCAGTACTTC
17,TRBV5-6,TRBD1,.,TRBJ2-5,CASSLVNDRGPRETQYF,TGTGCCAGCAGCTTAGTAAATGACAGGGGCCCTCGAGAGACCCAGTACTTC
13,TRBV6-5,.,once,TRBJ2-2,CASSFDVGGELFF,TGTGCCAGCAGTTTTGACGTAGGCGGGGAGCTGTTTTTT
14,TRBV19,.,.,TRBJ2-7,CAAGRTGSPYEQYF,TGTGCCGCCGGCCGAACAGGGTCTCCCTACGAGCAGTACTTC
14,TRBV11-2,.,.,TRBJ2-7,CASSPRDARYEQYF,TGTGCCAGCAGCCCCCGGGACGCGAGATACGAGCAGTACTTC
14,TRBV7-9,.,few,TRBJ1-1,CASSILTENTEAFF,TGTGCCAGCAGCATCCTGACAGAGAACACTGAAGCTTTCTTT
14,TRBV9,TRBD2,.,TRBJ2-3,CASSLGTSGGTQYF,TGTGCCAGCAGCTTAGGGACTAGCGGGGGGACGCAGTATTTT
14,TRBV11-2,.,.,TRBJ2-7,CASRQGGTTYEQYF,TGTGCCAGCCGTCAGGGCGGGACCACCTACGAGCAGTACTTC
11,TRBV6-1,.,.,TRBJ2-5,CASSNKETQYF,TGTGCCAGCAGTAACAAAGAGACCCAGTACTTC
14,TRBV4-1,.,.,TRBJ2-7,CASSPRTATYEQYF,TGCGCCAGCAGCCCGAGGACAGCCACCTACGAGCAGTACTTC
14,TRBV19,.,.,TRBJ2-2,CASTSGGGTGELFF,TGTGCCAGTACCTCAGGGGGGGGAACCGGGGAGCTGTTTTTT
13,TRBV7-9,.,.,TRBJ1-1,CASSWVVDTEAFF,TGTGCCAGCAGCTGGGTGGTAGACACTGAAGCTTTCTTT
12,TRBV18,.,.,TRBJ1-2,CASSLGTGGYTF,TGTGCCAGCTCACTCGGGACGGGCGGCTACACCTTC
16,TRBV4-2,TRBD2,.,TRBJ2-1,CASSQGSGGKYNEQFF,TGTGCCAGCAGCCAAGGAAGCGGGGGGAAGTACAATGAGCAGTTCTTC
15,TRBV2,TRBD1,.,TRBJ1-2,CASSAARGGDYGYTF,TGTGCCAGCAGTGCCGCTCGAGGGGGCGACTATGGCTACACCTTC
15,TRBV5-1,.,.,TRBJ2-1,CASSLAPQSYNEQFF,TGCGCCAGCAGCTTGGCACCCCAGTCCTACAATGAGCAGTTCTTC
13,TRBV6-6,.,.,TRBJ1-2,CASSWSGVDGYTF,TGTGCCAGCAGTTGGTCAGGGGTGGATGGCTACACCTTC
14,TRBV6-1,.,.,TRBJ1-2,CASSEGPPNYGYTF,TGTGCCAGCAGTGAAGGACCGCCTAACTATGGCTACACCTTC
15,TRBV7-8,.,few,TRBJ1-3,CASSLTTGTGNTIYF,TGTGCCAGCAGCTTAACAACAGGCACTGGAAACACCATATATTTT
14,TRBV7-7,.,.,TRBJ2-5,CASSKDGPGETQYF,TGTGCTAGCAGCAAGGACGGACCGGGGGAGACCCAGTACTTC
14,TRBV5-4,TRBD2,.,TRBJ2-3,CASSLRGGTDTQYF,TGTGCCAGCAGCTTGCGGGGGGGGACAGATACGCAGTATTTT
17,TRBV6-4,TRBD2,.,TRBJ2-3,CASITNIRGGSTDTQYF,TGTGCCAGCATTACCAATATACGGGGAGGGAGCACAGATACGCAGTATTTT
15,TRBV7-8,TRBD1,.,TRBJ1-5,CASSLEQGRRQPQHF,TGTGCCAGCAGCTTAGAACAGGGGCGCAGACAGCCCCAGCATTTT
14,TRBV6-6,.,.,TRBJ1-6,CASSYGQNNSPLHF,TGTGCCAGCAGTTACGGGCAGAATAATTCACCCCTCCACTTT
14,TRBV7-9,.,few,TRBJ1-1,CASSSRGRNTEAFF,TGTGCCAGCAGCTCCAGGGGAAGGAACACTGAAGCTTTCTTT
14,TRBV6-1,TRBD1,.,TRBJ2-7,CASSLRTGAYEQYF,TGTGCCAGCAGTCTAAGGACAGGGGCCTACGAGCAGTACTTC
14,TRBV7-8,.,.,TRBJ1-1,CASSSRASHTEAFF,TGTGCCAGCAGCTCCCGGGCCTCTCACACTGAAGCTTTCTTT
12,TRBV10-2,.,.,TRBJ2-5,CASKWTGETQYF,TGCGCCAGCAAGTGGACTGGAGAGACCCAGTACTTC
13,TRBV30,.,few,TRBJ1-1,CAWSVRENTEAFF,TGTGCCTGGAGTGTAAGGGAGAACACTGAAGCTTTCTTT
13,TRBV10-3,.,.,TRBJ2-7,CAIWESRRGEQYF,TGTGCCATCTGGGAGTCTAGGAGGGGGGAGCAGTACTTC
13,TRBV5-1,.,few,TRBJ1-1,CASRKLKDTEAFF,TGCGCCAGCAGGAAGCTTAAGGACACTGAAGCTTTCTTT
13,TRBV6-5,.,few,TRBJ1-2,CASRTRANYGYTF,TGTGCCAGCAGGACCCGAGCTAACTATGGCTACACCTTC
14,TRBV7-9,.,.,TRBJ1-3,CAGNKQVSGNTIYF,TGTGCCGGTAACAAACAGGTCTCAGGAAACACCATATATTTT
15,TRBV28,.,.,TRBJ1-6,CASSFEGNDHSPLHF,TGTGCCAGCAGTTTCGAGGGAAATGATCATTCACCCCTCCACTTT
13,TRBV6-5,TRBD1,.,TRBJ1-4,CASKGQGGEKLFF,TGTGCCAGCAAGGGACAGGGGGGGGAAAAACTGTTTTTT
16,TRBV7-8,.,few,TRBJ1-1,CASSPPKGLDNTEAFF,TGTGCCAGCAGCCCCCCAAAGGGACTAGACAACACTGAAGCTTTCTTT
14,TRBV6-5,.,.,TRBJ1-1,CASSRGAGSTEAFF,TGTGCCAGCAGTAGGGGCGCGGGATCCACTGAAGCTTTCTTT
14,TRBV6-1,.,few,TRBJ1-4,CASSDFGRAEKLFF,TGTGCCAGCAGTGATTTTGGGCGTGCCGAAAAACTGTTTTTT
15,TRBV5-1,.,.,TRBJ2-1,CASSLTALLGYEQFF,TGCGCCAGCAGCCTGACAGCTCTCCTAGGCTATGAGCAGTTCTTC
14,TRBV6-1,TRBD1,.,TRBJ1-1,CASSAQGKNTEAFF,TGTGCCAGCAGTGCACAGGGGAAGAACACTGAAGCTTTCTTT
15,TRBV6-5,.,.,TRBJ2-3,CASSYQGFSTDTQYF,TGTGCCAGCAGTTACCAGGGGTTTAGCACAGATACGCAGTATTTT
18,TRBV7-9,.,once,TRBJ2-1,CASSLNGGMGSGDNEQFF,TGTGCCAGCAGCTTAAACGGTGGGATGGGGTCAGGAGATAATGAGCAGTTCTTC
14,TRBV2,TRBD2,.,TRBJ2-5,CASSEAGGPLTQYF,TGTGCCAGCAGTGAGGCGGGGGGCCCGCTAACCCAGTACTTC
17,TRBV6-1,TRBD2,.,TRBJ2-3,CASSEELAGGFTDTQYF,TGTGCCAGCAGTGAAGAACTAGCGGGGGGTTTCACAGATACGCAGTATTTT
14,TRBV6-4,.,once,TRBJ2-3,CASSIRAGTDTQYF,TGTGCCAGCAGTATCAGGGCCGGCACAGATACGCAGTATTTT
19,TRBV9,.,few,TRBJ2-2,CASSVGPGPGPTSSGELFF,TGTGCCAGCAGCGTAGGGCCCGGCCCAGGCCCGACCTCAAGCGGGGAGCTGTTTTTT
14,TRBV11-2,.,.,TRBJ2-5,CASSLEGGRATQYF,TGTGCCAGCAGCTTAGAGGGGGGAAGAGCGACCCAGTACTTC
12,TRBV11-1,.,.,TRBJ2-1,CASSQDGGEQFF,TGTGCCAGCAGCCAGGACGGGGGTGAGCAGTTCTTC
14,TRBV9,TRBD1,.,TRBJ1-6,CASSFGTANSPLHF,TGTGCCAGCAGCTTTGGGACAGCAAATTCACCCCTCCACTTT
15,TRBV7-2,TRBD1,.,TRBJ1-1,CASSSQQGAMREAFF,TGTGCCAGCAGCTCTCAACAGGGGGCGATGAGGGAAGCTTTCTTT